These T cell receptor beta chains were read from a single sample in a study of blood T cell repertoires in COVID-19. TCRdb keeps only in-frame clones here, not all; method: immunoSEQ multiplex PCR. This sample has about 41,000 clones, with more than 75% found just once. The sequenced sample was peripheral blood. The receptors were gathered from a human donor in a cohort sampled during active COVID-19. Each CDR3 is given with its conserved first and last residue. The D gene is left open where the match is weak. Some rows mark clone size as missing; the rest say once, few, many or name a class of expanded clone.

d_call: TRBD2
clone_size: -
v_call: TRBV11-2
j_call: TRBJ2-5
cdr3_length: 19
cdr3_nt: TGTGCCAGCAGCTCGACCCCCGGACTAGCGGGAGGGCGACGGGAGACCCAGTACTTC
cdr3_aa: CASSSTPGLAGGRRETQYF

d_call: TRBD2
clone_size: -
v_call: TRBV4-2
j_call: TRBJ2-1
cdr3_length: 16
cdr3_nt: TGTGCCAGCAGCCAAGATCGTCTGGGGACTAGCTATGAGCAGTTCTTC
cdr3_aa: CASSQDRLGTSYEQFF

d_call: -
clone_size: -
v_call: TRBV24-1
j_call: TRBJ2-1
cdr3_length: 16
cdr3_nt: TGTGCCACCAGTGAGGGTAGCGGAATCTCCTACAATGAGCAGTTCTTC
cdr3_aa: CATSEGSGISYNEQFF

d_call: TRBD1
clone_size: -
v_call: TRBV6-5
j_call: TRBJ2-3
cdr3_length: 14
cdr3_nt: TGTGCCAGCGGGGGACAGGGAGACACAGATACGCAGTATTTT
cdr3_aa: CASGGQGDTDTQYF

d_call: -
clone_size: -
v_call: TRBV1
j_call: TRBJ1-1
cdr3_length: 12
cdr3_nt: TGCACCAGACCAGGGTGTGGCACTGAAGCTTTCTTT
cdr3_aa: CTRPGCGTEAFF

d_call: TRBD2
clone_size: -
v_call: TRBV5-1
j_call: TRBJ2-1
cdr3_length: 18
cdr3_nt: TGCGCCAGCAGCTTGGTAGCGGGAGGAGACATTTGGGACAATGAGCAGTTCTTC
cdr3_aa: CASSLVAGGDIWDNEQFF

d_call: -
clone_size: few
v_call: TRBV16
j_call: TRBJ1-1
cdr3_length: 14
cdr3_nt: TGTGCCAGCAGCCCTGGGTTCGCGGGCACTGAAGCTTTCTTT
cdr3_aa: CASSPGFAGTEAFF

d_call: -
clone_size: -
v_call: TRBV15
j_call: TRBJ1-1
cdr3_length: 16
cdr3_nt: TGTGCCACCAGCTCACCACTCCGGGATGCGAACACTGAAGCTTTCTTT
cdr3_aa: CATSSPLRDANTEAFF

d_call: -
clone_size: -
v_call: TRBV27
j_call: TRBJ2-1
cdr3_length: 12
cdr3_nt: TGTGCCAGCAGTGCCAGGGGTAATGAGCAGTTCTTC
cdr3_aa: CASSARGNEQFF

d_call: -
clone_size: -
v_call: TRBV5-6
j_call: TRBJ1-2
cdr3_length: 13
cdr3_nt: TGTGCCAGCAGCTTAGGTGCGGGAGGTGGCTACACCTTC
cdr3_aa: CASSLGAGGGYTF

d_call: TRBD1
clone_size: once
v_call: TRBV9
j_call: TRBJ1-3
cdr3_length: 16
cdr3_nt: TGTGCCAGCAGCGCGGGACAGTCCTTTTCCGGAAACACCATATATTTT
cdr3_aa: CASSAGQSFSGNTIYF

d_call: TRBD1
clone_size: -
v_call: TRBV28
j_call: TRBJ2-5
cdr3_length: 15
cdr3_nt: TGTGCCAGCAGCTCGACAGGGATCGTATCAGAGACCCAGTACTTC
cdr3_aa: CASSSTGIVSETQYF

d_call: -
clone_size: once
v_call: TRBV6-7
j_call: TRBJ2-2
cdr3_length: 14
cdr3_nt: TGTGCCACCCTCCTGGACAAGAACACCGGGGAGCTGTTTTTT
cdr3_aa: CATLLDKNTGELFF

d_call: TRBD1
clone_size: -
v_call: TRBV29-1
j_call: TRBJ1-1
cdr3_length: 14
cdr3_nt: TGCAGCGTTAGGACAGGGACGATGAACACTGAAGCTTTCTTT
cdr3_aa: CSVRTGTMNTEAFF

d_call: TRBD2
clone_size: -
v_call: TRBV19
j_call: TRBJ2-2
cdr3_length: 17
cdr3_nt: TGTGCCAGTAGTATAAGTAAGGGACTACCTGGGGCCGGGGAGCTGTTTTTT
cdr3_aa: CASSISKGLPGAGELFF

d_call: -
clone_size: -
v_call: TRBV10-3
j_call: TRBJ2-2
cdr3_length: 15
cdr3_nt: TGTGCCATCAGTGAGGGTCGGAGGGCCCCCGGGGAGCTGTTTTTT
cdr3_aa: CAISEGRRAPGELFF

d_call: -
clone_size: -
v_call: TRBV3-1/TRBV3-2
j_call: TRBJ1-2
cdr3_length: 11
cdr3_nt: TGTGCCAGCAGCCTCGCGGGTGGCTACACCTTC
cdr3_aa: CASSLAGGYTF

d_call: -
clone_size: few
v_call: TRBV12-3/TRBV12-4
j_call: TRBJ1-1
cdr3_length: 13
cdr3_nt: TGTGCCAGCTCGGTAGGAGAGGTTACTGAAGCTTTCTTT
cdr3_aa: CASSVGEVTEAFF

d_call: TRBD2
clone_size: -
v_call: TRBV27
j_call: TRBJ2-1
cdr3_length: 13
cdr3_nt: TGTGCCAGCAGTCTAGCGGGGTACAATGAGCAGTTCTTC
cdr3_aa: CASSLAGYNEQFF

d_call: -
clone_size: -
v_call: TRBV5-6
j_call: TRBJ1-5
cdr3_length: 12
cdr3_nt: TGTGCCAGCAGCTGGGCTAATCAGCCCCAGCATTTT
cdr3_aa: CASSWANQPQHF

d_call: -
clone_size: once
v_call: TRBV6-5
j_call: TRBJ1-6
cdr3_length: 15
cdr3_nt: TGTGCCAGCAGTTACGCAGGGGACAATAATTCACCCCTCCACTTT
cdr3_aa: CASSYAGDNNSPLHF

d_call: -
clone_size: -
v_call: TRBV19
j_call: TRBJ2-3
cdr3_length: 14
cdr3_nt: TGTGCCAGTACCCCCGAGCCGAGCACAGATACGCAGTATTTT
cdr3_aa: CASTPEPSTDTQYF

d_call: TRBD2
clone_size: -
v_call: TRBV5-1
j_call: TRBJ2-2
cdr3_length: 19
cdr3_nt: TGCGCCAGCAGCTTGGGATCAATTGGTGTAGCGGGAGGCACCGGGGAGCTGTTTTTT
cdr3_aa: CASSLGSIGVAGGTGELFF

d_call: TRBD2
clone_size: -
v_call: TRBV24-1
j_call: TRBJ2-3
cdr3_length: 16
cdr3_nt: TGTGCCACCAGTGATGCGACTAGCGGGAGCACAGATACGCAGTATTTT
cdr3_aa: CATSDATSGSTDTQYF

d_call: -
clone_size: -
v_call: TRBV27
j_call: TRBJ2-1
cdr3_length: 14
cdr3_nt: TGTGCCAGCAATAGCGGTAGATCCTACAATGAGCAGTTCTTC
cdr3_aa: CASNSGRSYNEQFF

d_call: -
clone_size: -
v_call: TRBV18
j_call: TRBJ1-1
cdr3_length: 15
cdr3_nt: TGTGCCAGCTCACCACCGAGTGGTACGAACACTGAAGCTTTCTTT
cdr3_aa: CASSPPSGTNTEAFF

d_call: TRBD2
clone_size: -
v_call: TRBV11-2
j_call: TRBJ2-7
cdr3_length: 17
cdr3_nt: TGTGCCAGCAGCTTCGTGACTAGCGGGAAATCCGCCTACGAGCAGTACTTC
cdr3_aa: CASSFVTSGKSAYEQYF

d_call: -
clone_size: -
v_call: TRBV5-1
j_call: TRBJ2-5
cdr3_length: 15
cdr3_nt: TGCGCCAGCAGCCCATTACCAGGGAAAGGAGAGACCCAGTACTTC
cdr3_aa: CASSPLPGKGETQYF

d_call: TRBD1
clone_size: -
v_call: TRBV4-1
j_call: TRBJ1-1
cdr3_length: 19
cdr3_nt: TGCGCCAGCAGCCAAGAAACGGACAGGGCCAGGTTGGGGAACACTGAAGCTTTCTTT
cdr3_aa: CASSQETDRARLGNTEAFF

d_call: -
clone_size: -
v_call: TRBV28
j_call: TRBJ2-5
cdr3_length: 14
cdr3_nt: TGTGCCAGCAGCCGAGGGCCAGGCCAAGAGACCCAGTACTTC
cdr3_aa: CASSRGPGQETQYF

d_call: -
clone_size: -
v_call: TRBV12-5
j_call: TRBJ2-3
cdr3_length: 16
cdr3_nt: TGTGCTAGTGGTACCGCCCAGGGACTCTACACAGATACGCAGTATTTT
cdr3_aa: CASGTAQGLYTDTQYF

d_call: -
clone_size: -
v_call: TRBV10-1
j_call: TRBJ2-2
cdr3_length: 10
cdr3_nt: TGCGCCAGCTTTAACGGGGAGCTGTTTTTT
cdr3_aa: CASFNGELFF

d_call: -
clone_size: -
v_call: TRBV7-6
j_call: TRBJ2-3
cdr3_length: 17
cdr3_nt: TGTGCCAGCAGCTTATCGTTCGTGGGAGCAGGCACAGATACGCAGTATTTT
cdr3_aa: CASSLSFVGAGTDTQYF

d_call: -
clone_size: few
v_call: TRBV21-1
j_call: TRBJ2-2
cdr3_length: 20
cdr3_nt: TGTGCCAGCAGCAGTACATTTAGGCTAGCGGGATTGTTGAACACCGGGGAGCTGTTTTTT
cdr3_aa: CASSSTFRLAGLLNTGELFF

d_call: -
clone_size: -
v_call: TRBV11-2
j_call: TRBJ2-1
cdr3_length: 17
cdr3_nt: TGTGCCAGCAGCTTAGCGGGAACCACCCGTCGATACAATGAGCAGTTCTTC
cdr3_aa: CASSLAGTTRRYNEQFF

d_call: TRBD2
clone_size: -
v_call: TRBV5-1
j_call: TRBJ2-1
cdr3_length: 14
cdr3_nt: TGCGCCAGCAGCTCCGGGCGGGGGACCAATGAGCAGTTCTTC
cdr3_aa: CASSSGRGTNEQFF

d_call: TRBD1
clone_size: few
v_call: TRBV4-1
j_call: TRBJ2-7
cdr3_length: 17
cdr3_nt: TGCGCCAGCAGCCAATCCGGGACAGGAAAACCGCCCTACGAGCAGTACTTC
cdr3_aa: CASSQSGTGKPPYEQYF

d_call: TRBD1
clone_size: -
v_call: TRBV6-5
j_call: TRBJ1-2
cdr3_length: 15
cdr3_nt: TGTGCCAGCAGTCCCTACGAGGGGGCGGACTATGGCTACACCTTC
cdr3_aa: CASSPYEGADYGYTF

d_call: -
clone_size: once
v_call: TRBV19
j_call: TRBJ2-7
cdr3_length: 14
cdr3_nt: TGTGCCAGTAGTATGGGAGGGGGGCGAAACGAGCAGTACTTC
cdr3_aa: CASSMGGGRNEQYF

d_call: -
clone_size: -
v_call: TRBV5-4
j_call: TRBJ1-2
cdr3_length: 14
cdr3_nt: TGTGCCAGCAGCTTGGCTGCGGTTTCCTATGGCTACACCTTC
cdr3_aa: CASSLAAVSYGYTF

d_call: TRBD1
clone_size: -
v_call: TRBV12-3/TRBV12-4
j_call: TRBJ1-1
cdr3_length: 12
cdr3_nt: TGTGCCAGCAGCAGGGACAGGGTTAGGGCTTTCTTT
cdr3_aa: CASSRDRVRAFF

d_call: TRBD2
clone_size: once
v_call: TRBV4-2
j_call: TRBJ2-1
cdr3_length: 15
cdr3_nt: TGTGCCAGCAGGGCCGGGACTAGCTTACCCAATGAGCAGTTCTTC
cdr3_aa: CASRAGTSLPNEQFF

d_call: TRBD1
clone_size: -
v_call: TRBV24-1
j_call: TRBJ1-5
cdr3_length: 16
cdr3_nt: TGTGCCACCAGCGGGTCCGGGACAGAAAGCAATCAGCCCCAGCATTTT
cdr3_aa: CATSGSGTESNQPQHF

d_call: -
clone_size: -
v_call: TRBV6-5
j_call: TRBJ1-1
cdr3_length: 11
cdr3_nt: TGTGCCAGCACCTGGAACACTGAAGCTTTCTTT
cdr3_aa: CASTWNTEAFF

d_call: TRBD2
clone_size: -
v_call: TRBV2
j_call: TRBJ2-4
cdr3_length: 13
cdr3_nt: TGTGCCAGCACTCCGGGACTAGGAAACATTCAGTACTTC
cdr3_aa: CASTPGLGNIQYF

d_call: -
clone_size: -
v_call: TRBV4-1
j_call: TRBJ2-7
cdr3_length: 15
cdr3_nt: TGCGCCAGCAGCCCTGGGGGCGGGAGAACCTACGAGCAGTACTTC
cdr3_aa: CASSPGGGRTYEQYF

d_call: -
clone_size: -
v_call: TRBV6-6
j_call: TRBJ2-1
cdr3_length: 11
cdr3_nt: TGTGCCAGCATTAGCGCTGGAGAGCAGTTCTTC
cdr3_aa: CASISAGEQFF

d_call: -
clone_size: few
v_call: TRBV3-1/TRBV3-2
j_call: TRBJ2-3
cdr3_length: 14
cdr3_nt: TGTGCCAGCAGCCCCCGGGCCAGGGCAGATACGCAGTATTTT
cdr3_aa: CASSPRARADTQYF

d_call: TRBD2
clone_size: -
v_call: TRBV29-1
j_call: TRBJ2-2
cdr3_length: 16
cdr3_nt: TGCAGCGCCCGACTAGCGGGAGGGCCCAACACCGGGGAGCTGTTTTTT
cdr3_aa: CSARLAGGPNTGELFF

d_call: -
clone_size: -
v_call: TRBV29-1
j_call: TRBJ2-3
cdr3_length: 14
cdr3_nt: TGCAGCGTTGCCCCCGACCCGGGCAGGGGTACGCAGTATTTT
cdr3_aa: CSVAPDPGRGTQYF

d_call: TRBD1
clone_size: -
v_call: TRBV24-1
j_call: TRBJ2-3
cdr3_length: 16
cdr3_nt: TGTGCCACCAGTGACCCCCGGACAGGAAGCACAGATACGCAGTATTTT
cdr3_aa: CATSDPRTGSTDTQYF

d_call: -
clone_size: few
v_call: TRBV4-2
j_call: TRBJ2-2
cdr3_length: 16
cdr3_nt: TGTGCCAGCAGCCTCGATTTGTCGGGGGTGCTAGGGGAGCTGTTTTTT
cdr3_aa: CASSLDLSGVLGELFF

d_call: TRBD1
clone_size: -
v_call: TRBV5-4
j_call: TRBJ2-7
cdr3_length: 15
cdr3_nt: TGTGCCAGCTCGGCAGGGGGCCAGAGCTCCTACGAGCAGTACTTC
cdr3_aa: CASSAGGQSSYEQYF